The rows below give T cell receptor beta chains drawn from one sample of a study of identical twins. TCRdb used MiXCR to reprocess the 5' RACE reads, holding one entry per CDR3 protein. The sample yields about 470,000 distinct CDR3 sequences, around 24% seen once. In addition, the sample was reused for a study of T cells expressing NK-cell markers.

The sample was CD4+ T cells sorted from blood. These TCRs come from a woman under 30 in good health. CDR3s include the opening cysteine and the closing phenylalanine or tryptophan. Each record gives: V gene, J gene, clone size, CDR3 protein. Not all rows give a size; the values are once, few, many and, for expanded clones, a class.

v_call: TRBV7-9
j_call: TRBJ1-4
clone_size: few
cdr3_aa: CASSSGGREKLFF

v_call: TRBV20-1
j_call: TRBJ2-1
clone_size: few
cdr3_aa: CSAAKVGGVSYNEQFF

v_call: TRBV20-1
j_call: TRBJ2-3
clone_size: .
cdr3_aa: CSANPRNTDTQYF

v_call: TRBV7-2
j_call: TRBJ2-1
clone_size: few
cdr3_aa: CASSETSGRVYEQFF

v_call: TRBV20-1
j_call: TRBJ2-7
clone_size: .
cdr3_aa: CSARGRTSGRIEQYF

v_call: TRBV15
j_call: TRBJ1-1
clone_size: few
cdr3_aa: CATSRPENTEAFF

v_call: TRBV20-1
j_call: TRBJ2-4
clone_size: few
cdr3_aa: CSASGGNKNIQYF

v_call: TRBV12-3/TRBV12-4
j_call: TRBJ2-7
clone_size: many
cdr3_aa: CASSLAGGSYEQYF

v_call: TRBV29-1
j_call: TRBJ2-7
clone_size: few
cdr3_aa: CSAQQESYEQYF

v_call: TRBV5-5
j_call: TRBJ1-1
clone_size: few
cdr3_aa: CASSLDPSIMNTEAFF

v_call: TRBV12-3/TRBV12-4
j_call: TRBJ2-3
clone_size: few
cdr3_aa: CASSFSGGGSDTQYF

v_call: TRBV7-2
j_call: TRBJ2-1
clone_size: few
cdr3_aa: CASSPGMTVYNEQFF

v_call: TRBV12-3/TRBV12-4
j_call: TRBJ2-2
clone_size: .
cdr3_aa: CTCSTPQQTGVANTGELFF

v_call: TRBV3-1
j_call: TRBJ2-3
clone_size: few
cdr3_aa: CASKAAYTDTQYF

v_call: TRBV12-3/TRBV12-4
j_call: TRBJ2-3
clone_size: .
cdr3_aa: CASRGASTDTQYF

v_call: TRBV28
j_call: TRBJ1-5
clone_size: few
cdr3_aa: CASSSEARWGAGNQPQHF

v_call: TRBV12-3/TRBV12-4
j_call: TRBJ2-1
clone_size: few
cdr3_aa: CASSLDQTPYNEQFF

v_call: TRBV5-1
j_call: TRBJ2-1
clone_size: few
cdr3_aa: CASSLGGQSGDEQFF

v_call: TRBV3-1
j_call: TRBJ2-7
clone_size: .
cdr3_aa: CASSRRLPSSSYEQYF

v_call: TRBV12-3/TRBV12-4
j_call: TRBJ2-1
clone_size: many
cdr3_aa: CASSNSGLSYNEQFF

v_call: TRBV5-1
j_call: TRBJ2-3
clone_size: .
cdr3_aa: CASSLGSATDTQYF

v_call: TRBV9
j_call: TRBJ2-1
clone_size: few
cdr3_aa: CASSVAASGGVHNEQFF

v_call: TRBV9
j_call: TRBJ2-5
clone_size: few
cdr3_aa: CASSVLGRAETQYF

v_call: TRBV12-3/TRBV12-4
j_call: TRBJ2-1
clone_size: .
cdr3_aa: CASSLGSGGVDEQFF

v_call: TRBV5-4
j_call: TRBJ1-2
clone_size: few
cdr3_aa: CASRAGTGSRGYTF

v_call: TRBV24-1
j_call: TRBJ2-7
clone_size: few
cdr3_aa: CATSDTHVRGYYEQYF

v_call: TRBV6-5
j_call: TRBJ1-2
clone_size: few
cdr3_aa: CASSYQGGYTF

v_call: TRBV6-1
j_call: TRBJ1-5
clone_size: few
cdr3_aa: CASSEASARNQPQHF

v_call: TRBV5-1
j_call: TRBJ2-5
clone_size: few
cdr3_aa: CASSSSAGGETQYF

v_call: TRBV5-1
j_call: TRBJ2-5
clone_size: .
cdr3_aa: CAGSFGTSGGQETQYF

v_call: TRBV5-5
j_call: TRBJ2-3
clone_size: .
cdr3_aa: CARSLKGNTQYF

v_call: TRBV12-3/TRBV12-4
j_call: TRBJ2-7
clone_size: few
cdr3_aa: CASRKAGLLGGEQYF

v_call: TRBV6-1
j_call: TRBJ2-1
clone_size: few
cdr3_aa: CASTPGTSANEQFF